What follows describes a single T cell receptor beta chain. The trim removed 6 bases at V and 2 bases at J, leaving 11 bases unmatched. Germline CDR1 LNHDA, CDR2 SQIVND (reference sequence). The CDR3 covers 17 residues. This entry is derived from a study of blood T cell repertoires in COVID-19. Across the whole study: Donors in the United States, Italy and Spain gave samples during acute or convalescent COVID-19. The analysed material was cDNA or gDNA that came from T cells, B-cell-depleted T cells, or PBMCs.

Sequenced by immunoSEQ multiplex PCR; TCRdb stores in-frame clones only, minus some. In the table there are about 200,000 clones, 94% of which are singletons. Seattle-derived patients entered the study during active infection and were followed longitudinally. This TCR came from a man aged 25 to 45 with COVID-19, enrolled during active disease. Sequences were obtained from peripheral blood. The J gene is TRBJ2-2, the V gene TRBV19; 8 nucleotides line up with TRBD1. CDR3 in amino acids: CASSHPIGQGNTGELFF. The CDR3 nucleotides read TGTGCCAGTAGCCACCCTATTGGACAGGGAAACACCGGGGAGCTGTTTTTT.